Following are 21 T cell receptor beta chains from one sample sequenced in a study of T cell changes during pregnancy in multiple sclerosis. Method: immunoSEQ multiplex PCR; TCRdb's copy keeps in-frame clones and lacks some. The sample lists over 50,000 clones; 92% were seen once. The sample here was peripheral blood, taken in the first trimester of pregnancy. The receptors stem from a female donor with multiple sclerosis, enrolled in a pregnancy study.

The V and J genes are TRBV18 and TRBJ2-2; TRBD2 is a possible D gene (6 bases). The germline gives CDR1 KGHSH, CDR2 LQKENI. V was shortened by 0 bases and J by 1 base, with 9 bases between the two germline ends. The CDR3 covers 16 residues. The CDR3 DNA follows: TGTGCCAGCTCACCACCATCTAGCGAGAACACCGGGGAGCTGTTTTTT. Translated, it gives CASSPPSSENTGELFF.

This chain links TRBV7-8 with TRBJ1-1; 7 nucleotides line up with TRBD1. V lost 1 base, J lost 3 bases, and 2 bases stayed unmatched. This CDR3 comprises 14 residues. Germline assignment: CDR1 SGHVS and CDR2 FQNEAQ. The chain's CDR3 is CASSLDQGDTEAFF. The CDR3, as DNA: TGTGCCAGCAGCTTAGATCAGGGGGACACTGAAGCTTTCTTT.

This clone was detected once. The V gene is TRBV9, the J gene TRBJ2-3; 8 bases are shared with TRBD2. The ends lost 7 bases at V and 5 bases at J; junction bases unmatched: 12. CDR3 length: 15 residues. Per germline, CDR1 SGDLS and CDR2 YYNGEE. CDR3 coding DNA: TGTGCCAGCGGGAAGAGCGGGAGCTGGGGAGATACGCAGTATTTT. This gives the protein CASGKSGSWGDTQYF.

The V call is TRBV19, the J call TRBJ1-1; the D gene is possibly TRBD1 (6 bases). Germline lookup yields CDR1 LNHDA and CDR2 SQIVND (reference sequence). The V and J ends lost 6 bases and 2 bases respectively, with 10 bases between them. CDR3 length: 13 residues. The CDR3 sequence is CASSDRRNTEAFF. DNA for the CDR3: TGTGCCAGTAGCGACAGGCGTAACACTGAAGCTTTCTTT.

This rearrangement joins TRBV7-3 to TRBJ2-7; maybe TRBD2 (5 bases). Trimming took 2 bases from V and 0 from J, leaving 14 bases between them. CDR1 is SGHTA, CDR2 FQGTGA, per germline. This CDR3 is 16 amino acids long. CDR3 amino acids: CASSLGPGRSSYEQYF. CDR3 coding DNA: TGTGCCAGCAGCTTAGGGCCGGGAAGGAGCTCCTACGAGCAGTACTTC.

The chain joins TRBV19 to TRBJ2-1; 7 bases fit TRBD2. The CDR3 sequence is 17 residues long. Germline CDR1 LNHDA, CDR2 SQIVND (reference sequence). J was trimmed by 5 bases and V by 1 base; bases with no gene match: 11. CDR3 in amino acids: CASSIVGERDFDNEQFF. CDR3 bases: TGTGCCAGTAGTATAGTTGGAGAGCGGGATTTTGACAATGAGCAGTTCTTC.

This chain uses TRBV5-8 with TRBJ2-7; 10 nucleotides match TRBD2. CDR1 SGHTS and CDR2 YDEGEE come from the germline V gene. V trimming: 4 bases; J trimming: 3 bases; junction bases outside the gene matches: 4. This CDR3 has 14 residues. The CDR3 DNA follows: TGTGCCAGCAGCGGCGGGACTAGCGTCTACGAGCAGTACTTC. It is translated as CASSGGTSVYEQYF.

This rearrangement joins TRBV14 to TRBJ2-7, with D possibly being TRBD2 (5 bases). V was pared by 1 base and J by 5 bases, with 15 bases between. This CDR3 spans 15 amino acids. CDR1 and CDR2 (germline): SGHDN, FVKESK. CDR3 DNA sequence: TGTGCCAGCAGCCAAGTAAGAGGGATCCCTCACGAGCAGTACTTC. This translates into CASSQVRGIPHEQYF.

The V gene is TRBV7-2, the J gene TRBJ1-1; 7 bases align to TRBD1. Germline values: CDR1 SGHTA, CDR2 FQGNSA. This CDR3 comprises 15 residues. V shed 5 bases and J 0 bases; nucleotides not matched to a gene: 6. The CDR3 is CASSIGQALNTEAFF. The CDR3, as DNA: TGTGCCAGCAGCATTGGACAGGCATTGAACACTGAAGCTTTCTTT.

The genes are TRBV29-1 and TRBJ1-1; D not resolved. Germline V gene lookup returns CDR1 SQVTM and CDR2 ANQGSEA. Trimming took 7 bases from V and 5 from J, leaving 11 bases between them. The CDR3 has 11 residues. The CDR3 reads CSAETVTEAFF. In DNA form, the CDR3 reads TGCAGCGCGGAGACGGTTACTGAAGCTTTCTTT.

The V and J genes are TRBV20-1 and TRBJ2-7; D perhaps matches TRBD2 (5 bases). Germline CDR1 and CDR2: DFQATT and SNEGSKA (reference sequence). Trimming cost V 6 bases and J 0 bases, with 6 bases left between them. CDR3 length equals 11 residues. The CDR3 region is CSAGISYEQYF. DNA of the CDR3: TGCAGTGCCGGGATCTCCTACGAGCAGTACTTC.

The chain recombines TRBV6-5 with TRBJ2-2, with 9 bases lining up with TRBD1. The junction had 4 bases not matched to a gene; V was cut back by 5 bases and J by 3 bases. CDR1 and CDR2 from the germline V gene are MNHEY and SVGAGI. This CDR3 spans 15 amino acids. The CDR3 here is CASSTDRGDTGELFF. As DNA, the CDR3 is TGTGCCAGCAGTACGGACAGGGGTGACACCGGGGAGCTGTTTTTT.

The chain carries TRBV25-1 and TRBJ2-7, with 8 bases identical to TRBD1. V was pared by 6 bases and J by 6 bases, with 10 bases of the junction left unmatched. The CDR3 has 14 residues. CDR1 and CDR2 from the germline V gene are MGHDK and SYGVNS. The CDR3 DNA is TGTGCCAGCAGAGCCCAGGGGGCTGAGGCCGAGCAGTACTTC. Its translation is CASRAQGAEAEQYF.

This sequence joins TRBV7-9 and TRBJ1-1; D uncertain. CDR1 is SEHNR and CDR2 is FQNEAQ in the germline V gene (reference sequence). V lost 1 base and J lost 7, with 10 bases in between. The CDR3 is made up of 13 amino acids. CDR3 loop: CASSLGGYGEAFF. The CDR3 DNA reads TGTGCCAGCAGCTTAGGAGGGTACGGTGAAGCTTTCTTT.

The chain recombines TRBV7-2 with TRBJ2-2; D remains ambiguous. Deletions cut 5 bases from V and 10 bases from J, with 20 bases between. Per germline, CDR1 SGHTA and CDR2 FQGNSA. The CDR3 length is 15 residues. In DNA form, the CDR3 reads TGTGCCAGCAGCCTAGGGCAGGCTTCGCGTGTGGAGCTGTTTTTT. Its protein product is CASSLGQASRVELFF.

The chain joins TRBV5-1 to TRBJ2-1, with 7 bases aligning to TRBD1. V shed 5 bases, J shed 5 bases, and the junction held 7 bases outside the gene matches. Germline assignment: CDR1 SGHRS and CDR2 YFSETQ. The CDR3 length is 14 residues. The CDR3 DNA sequence: TGCGCCAGCAGGGTTGGACAGGCAAACAATGAGCAGTTCTTC. Its protein is CASRVGQANNEQFF.

The genes are TRBV5-1 and TRBJ2-5; D might be TRBD2 (5 bases). The CDR3 is 14 residues long. Germline values: CDR1 SGHRS, CDR2 YFSETQ. Trimming took off 1 base at V and 3 bases at J, with 10 bases between the two ends. DNA of the CDR3: TGCGCCAGCAGCTTGAGCTGGGGAGAAGAGACCCAGTACTTC. Translated, it gives CASSLSWGEETQYF.

The V call is TRBV4-3, the J call TRBJ2-7; possibly TRBD1 for D (5 bases). Trimming took 0 bases from V and 4 from J, leaving 10 bases between them. The CDR3 is 14 residues long. Per germline, CDR1 LGHNA and CDR2 YSLEER. The CDR3 bases are TGCGCCAGCAGCCAAGACAGGGTCTGGTACGAGCAGTACTTC. Amino acid sequence: CASSQDRVWYEQYF.

CDR3 region: CASSQDTTSGSHEQFF. CDR3 nucleotide sequence: TGCGCCAGCAGCCAAGATACGACTAGCGGGAGCCATGAGCAGTTCTTC. The V call is TRBV4-1, the J call TRBJ2-1, with 12 bases matching TRBD2. The CDR3 contains 16 residues. The V gene end was trimmed by 0 bases and the J gene end by 8 bases; junction bases not matched to a gene: 5. CDR1 and CDR2 from the germline V gene are MGHRA and YSYEKL.

Here the CDR3 reads CASSLASRGSSYNEQFF. The CDR3 DNA follows: TGTGCCAGCAGCTTAGCCAGCCGAGGCTCCTCCTACAATGAGCAGTTCTTC. V and J are TRBV7-2 and TRBJ2-1; D not certain. Germline V gene lookup returns CDR1 SGHTA and CDR2 FQGNSA. V was cut by 0 bases and J by 0 bases, with 12 bases left in between. The CDR3 consists of 17 residues. The variable domain in full, completed from reference TRBV7-2 and TRBJ2-1, reads GAGVSQSPSNKVTEKGKDVELRCDPISGHTALYWYRQSLGQGLEFLIYFQGNSAPDKSGLPSDRFSAERTGGSVSTLTIQRTQQEDSAVYLCASSLASRGSSYNEQFFGPGTRLTVL.

This clone was seen more than once but under ten times. The chain has TRBV5-1 and TRBJ1-2; D remains ambiguous. Germline V CDR1 and CDR2: SGHRS, YFSETQ. Trimming stripped 1 base from V and 8 bases from J, with 15 bases between. The CDR3 has 14 residues. The CDR3, as DNA: TGCGCCAGCAGCTTGACTGACTCGATAGAAGGCTACACCTTC. This encodes CASSLTDSIEGYTF.